The 8 T cell receptor beta chains presented below share a single source sample, sequenced in a study of siplizumab effects on memory and regulatory T cells. Clones were read by immunoSEQ multiplex PCR, and TCRdb kept only the in-frame ones, dropping some. The data hold 65,000 to 70,000 clones, with roughly 88% observed a single time. Sequenced material: Tregs sorted from blood. All receptors come from a human donor in good health.

The chain carries TRBV2 and TRBJ2-1, with D perhaps TRBD1 (5 bases). Trimming stripped 6 bases from V and 4 bases from J, with 10 bases between. Germline V gene data show CDR1 as SNHLY and CDR2 as FYNNEI. The CDR3 is 13 residues long. In DNA form, the CDR3 reads TGTGCCAGCAGGGAAACAGGTTACAATGAGCAGTTCTTC. Translating it yields CASRETGYNEQFF.

The rearrangement uses TRBV6-6 and TRBJ2-7; D possibly corresponds to TRBD2 (5 bases). The CDR3 is 13 residues long. Between the trimmed V and J ends, which lost 4 bases and 2 bases, there was a span of 9 bases. Germline CDR1 reads MNHNY; CDR2 reads SVGAGI (reference sequence). In nucleotides, the CDR3 is TGTGCCAGCAGTTCTAGCAGCCCCTACGAGCAGTACTTC. Translated: CASSSSSPYEQYF.

This CDR3 is CASSEVVGSYNEQFF. CDR3 coding DNA: TGTGCCAGCAGTGAAGTAGTGGGAAGTTACAATGAGCAGTTCTTC. The chain has TRBV6-1 and TRBJ2-1; D uncertain. This CDR3 spans 15 amino acids. V lost 1 base to trimming and J lost 4 bases, with 11 bases between them. Germline CDR1 MNHNS, CDR2 SASEGT.

This clone was recorded once. This chain uses TRBV7-6 with TRBJ2-1; maybe TRBD2 (6 bases). Germline values: CDR1 SGHVS, CDR2 FNYEAQ. V was shortened by 3 bases and J by 7 bases, with 22 bases between the two germline ends. The CDR3 extends over 17 amino acids. The CDR3 sequence is CASSFVGAGRGGNEQFF. The CDR3 region has the DNA TGTGCCAGCAGCTTCGTAGGGGCAGGGCGAGGAGGGAATGAGCAGTTCTTC.

This rearrangement joins TRBV2 to TRBJ2-1; TRBD1 matches 8 bases. The germline gives CDR1 SNHLY, CDR2 FYNNEI. The CDR3 consists of 13 residues. The junction had 7 bases not matched to a gene; V was cut back by 11 bases and J by 4 bases. CDR3 in DNA: TGTGCCGGCGACAGGGGTGCTTACAATGAGCAGTTCTTC. This sequence encodes CAGDRGAYNEQFF.

The V call is TRBV5-5, the J call TRBJ2-7; 11 nucleotides match TRBD2. The CDR3 covers 14 residues. Germline trimming cut 1 base from V and 4 bases from J; bases unmatched to any gene: 1. Germline CDR1 reads SGHKS; CDR2 reads YYEKEE (reference sequence). CDR3 loop: CASSLTSGSYEQYF. The CDR3, as DNA: TGTGCCAGCAGCTTGACTAGCGGGAGTTACGAGCAGTACTTC.

The chain uses TRBV6-1 and TRBJ2-7, with D perhaps being TRBD1 or TRBD2 (6 bases each). The germline V gene encodes CDR1 MNHNS and CDR2 SASEGT. With 2 bases removed from V and 7 bases from J, the gap between germline ends came to 21 bases. This CDR3 is built from 16 residues. Here the CDR3 DNA reads TGTGCCAGCAGTGAAAGGGGGGTGAGGGGCTCGGGAGAGCAGTACTTC. Translated: CASSERGVRGSGEQYF.

V is TRBV11-3 and J is TRBJ2-5; TRBD1 might be the D (7 bases). V lost 5 bases and J 4 bases, leaving 23 bases between the germline ends. This CDR3 is built from 17 residues. Germline CDR1 and CDR2: SGHNT and YENEEA. CDR3 bases: TGTGCCAGCAGCCCGGGGACAGCTGGCGGGGAATTAGAGACCCAGTACTTC. Translated, it gives CASSPGTAGGELETQYF.